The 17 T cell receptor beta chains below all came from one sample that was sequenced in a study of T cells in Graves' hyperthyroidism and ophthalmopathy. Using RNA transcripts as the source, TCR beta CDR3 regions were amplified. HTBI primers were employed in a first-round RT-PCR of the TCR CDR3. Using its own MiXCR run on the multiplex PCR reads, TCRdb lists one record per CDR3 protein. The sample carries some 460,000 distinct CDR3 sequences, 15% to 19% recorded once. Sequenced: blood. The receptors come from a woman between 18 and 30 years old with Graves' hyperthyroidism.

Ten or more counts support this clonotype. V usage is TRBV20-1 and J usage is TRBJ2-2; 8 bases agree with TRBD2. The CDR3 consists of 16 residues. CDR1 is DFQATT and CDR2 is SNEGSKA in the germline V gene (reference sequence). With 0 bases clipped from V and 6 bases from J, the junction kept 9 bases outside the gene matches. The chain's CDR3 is CSARDGEREWSGELFF. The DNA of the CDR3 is TGCAGTGCTAGAGATGGCGAGCGGGAGTGGTCCGGGGAGCTGTTTTTT.

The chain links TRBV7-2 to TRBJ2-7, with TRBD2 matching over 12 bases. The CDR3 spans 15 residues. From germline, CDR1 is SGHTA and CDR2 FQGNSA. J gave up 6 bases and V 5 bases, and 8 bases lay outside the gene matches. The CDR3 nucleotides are TGTGCCAGCAGCATACTAGCGGGAGGATCCAGCGAGCAGTACTTC. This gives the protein CASSILAGGSSEQYF.

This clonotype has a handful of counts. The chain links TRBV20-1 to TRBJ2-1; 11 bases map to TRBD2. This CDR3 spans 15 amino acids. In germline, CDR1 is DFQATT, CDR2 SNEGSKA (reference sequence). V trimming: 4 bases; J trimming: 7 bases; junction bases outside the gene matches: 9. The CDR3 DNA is TGCAGTGCTACATTTCTTCCTAGCGGGAGGAATGAGCAGTTCTTC. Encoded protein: CSATFLPSGRNEQFF.

CDR3 amino acids: CASSRSPGNTDTQYF. The CDR3 coding sequence is TGCGCCAGCAGCCGGAGCCCAGGGAACACAGATACGCAGTATTTT. The V and J genes are TRBV4-1 and TRBJ2-3; weak D call: TRBD1 (5 bases). The germline CDR1 and CDR2 sequences are MGHRA and YSYEKL. V was trimmed by 4 bases and J by 2 bases, leaving 13 bases between them. The CDR3 has 15 residues.

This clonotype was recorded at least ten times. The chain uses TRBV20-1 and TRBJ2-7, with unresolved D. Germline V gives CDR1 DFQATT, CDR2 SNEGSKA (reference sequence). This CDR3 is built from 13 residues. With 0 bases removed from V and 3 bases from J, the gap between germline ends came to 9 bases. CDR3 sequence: CSARDFRFYEQYF. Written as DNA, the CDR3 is TGCAGTGCTAGAGATTTTCGCTTCTACGAGCAGTACTTC.

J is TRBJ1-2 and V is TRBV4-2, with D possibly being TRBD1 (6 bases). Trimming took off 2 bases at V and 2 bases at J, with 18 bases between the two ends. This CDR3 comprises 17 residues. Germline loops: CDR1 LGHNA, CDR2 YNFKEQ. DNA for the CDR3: TGTGCCAGCAGCCAAAAAGGGGGGGGGCCTTTCAACTATGGCTACACCTTC. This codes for CASSQKGGGPFNYGYTF.

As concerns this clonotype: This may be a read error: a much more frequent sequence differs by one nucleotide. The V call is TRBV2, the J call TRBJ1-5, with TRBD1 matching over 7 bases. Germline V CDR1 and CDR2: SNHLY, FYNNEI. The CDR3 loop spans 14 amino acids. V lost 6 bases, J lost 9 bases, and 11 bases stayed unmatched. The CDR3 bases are TGTGCCAGCAGGGGGACAGCTGGAAGGGGGCCCCAGCATTTT. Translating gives CASRGTAGRGPQHF.

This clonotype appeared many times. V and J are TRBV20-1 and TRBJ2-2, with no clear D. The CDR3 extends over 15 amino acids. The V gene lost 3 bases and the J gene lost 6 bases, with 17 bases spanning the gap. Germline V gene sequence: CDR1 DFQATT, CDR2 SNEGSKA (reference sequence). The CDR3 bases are TGCAGTGCTAGCCTGACTGGAATTGGTCCCGGGGAGCTGTTTTTT. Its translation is CSASLTGIGPGELFF.

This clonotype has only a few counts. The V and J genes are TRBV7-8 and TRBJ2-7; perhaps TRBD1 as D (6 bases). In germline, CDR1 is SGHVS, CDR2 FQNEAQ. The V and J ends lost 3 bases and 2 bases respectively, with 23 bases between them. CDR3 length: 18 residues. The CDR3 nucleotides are TGTGCCAGCAGCTTCCTGAAGGGGGTGACAATTAGGGCCTACGAGCAGTACTTC. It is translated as CASSFLKGVTIRAYEQYF.

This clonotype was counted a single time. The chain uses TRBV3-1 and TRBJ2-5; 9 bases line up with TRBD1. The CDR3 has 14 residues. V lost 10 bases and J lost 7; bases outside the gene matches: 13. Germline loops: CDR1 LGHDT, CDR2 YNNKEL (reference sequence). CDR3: CANPPRDRDGTQYF. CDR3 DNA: TGTGCCAATCCCCCACGGGACAGGGATGGGACCCAGTACTTC.

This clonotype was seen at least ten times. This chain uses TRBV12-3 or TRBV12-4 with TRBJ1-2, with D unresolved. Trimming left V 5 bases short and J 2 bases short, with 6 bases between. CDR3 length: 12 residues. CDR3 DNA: TGTGCCAGCAGTGCCGGCAACTATGGCTACACCTTC. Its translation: CASSAGNYGYTF.

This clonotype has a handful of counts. CDR3 DNA sequence: TGTGCCAGCTCTGGTTTGCCGACTAGCGGCTTCTACTACAATGAGCAGTTCTTC. It specifies CASSGLPTSGFYYNEQFF. The chain is built from TRBV18 and TRBJ2-1; 9 bases line up with TRBD2. The CDR3 contains 18 residues. In germline, CDR1 is KGHSH, CDR2 LQKENI. Losses at the gene ends were 6 bases for V and 3 bases for J; bases not matched to a gene: 15.

The CDR3 bases are TGTGCCAGCAGTTATGTCGAGGGGAGCGGCTACACCTTC. Its protein is CASSYVEGSGYTF. The genes are TRBV7-2 and TRBJ1-2, with D perhaps matching TRBD1 (5 bases). Germline V gene sequence: CDR1 SGHTA, CDR2 FQGNSA. The CDR3 spans 13 residues. The V gene lost 6 bases and the J gene lost 8 bases, with 16 bases spanning the gap.

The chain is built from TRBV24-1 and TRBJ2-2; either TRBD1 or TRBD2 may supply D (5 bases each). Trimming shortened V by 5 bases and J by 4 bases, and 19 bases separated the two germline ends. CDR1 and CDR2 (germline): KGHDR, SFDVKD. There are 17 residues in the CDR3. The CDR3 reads CATSVGRGGPPTGELFF. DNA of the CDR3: TGTGCCACCAGTGTCGGACGGGGCGGGCCTCCCACCGGGGAGCTGTTTTTT.

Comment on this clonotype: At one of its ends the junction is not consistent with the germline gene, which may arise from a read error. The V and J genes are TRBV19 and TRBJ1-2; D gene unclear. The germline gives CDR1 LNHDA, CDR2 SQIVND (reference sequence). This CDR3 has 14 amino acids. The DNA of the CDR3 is TGTGCCAGTAGCATAGGCTGGTCTAACTATGGCTACACCTTC. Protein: CASSIGWSNYGYTF. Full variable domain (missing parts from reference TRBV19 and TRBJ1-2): DGGITQSPKYLFRKEGQNVTLSCEQNLNHDAMYWYRQDPGQGLRLIYYSQIVNDFQKGDIAEGYSVSREKKESFPLTVTSAQKNPTAFYLCASSIGWSNYGYTFGSGTRLTVV.

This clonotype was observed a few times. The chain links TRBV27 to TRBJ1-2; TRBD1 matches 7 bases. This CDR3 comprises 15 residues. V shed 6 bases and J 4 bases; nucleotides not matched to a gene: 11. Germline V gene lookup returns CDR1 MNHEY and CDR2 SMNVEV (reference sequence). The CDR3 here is CASRSPGTDSYGYTF. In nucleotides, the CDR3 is TGTGCCAGCAGATCGCCTGGGACAGATTCCTATGGCTACACCTTC.

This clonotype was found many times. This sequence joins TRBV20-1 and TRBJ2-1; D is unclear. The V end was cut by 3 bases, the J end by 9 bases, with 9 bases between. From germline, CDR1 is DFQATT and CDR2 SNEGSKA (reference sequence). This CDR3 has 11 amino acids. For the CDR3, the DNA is TGCAGTGCTAGTTATGGGATTGAGCAGTTCTTC. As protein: CSASYGIEQFF.